The entry below gives a single T cell receptor beta chain sequence along with its context. This table comes from immunoSEQ multiplex PCR, and its TCRdb copy is limited to in-frame clones, with some not included. This sample has 60,000 to 75,000 clones, with approximately 89% found just once. These data are taken from a study of blood T cell repertoires in COVID-19. Study information: PBMCs, B-cell-depleted T cells, or T cells provided the cDNA or gDNA that made up the material.

The germline V gene encodes CDR1 LNHDA and CDR2 SQIVND (reference sequence). This CDR3 contains 16 residues. V lost 1 base to trimming and J lost 2 bases; unmatched junction nucleotides: 6. The TCR was taken from a man aged 55 to 70 with acute or convalescent COVID-19. Sequencing was done on a sample of peripheral blood. V and J are TRBV19 and TRBJ1-2, with 8 bases fitting TRBD1. The CDR3 region is CASSIGQGAPNYGYTF. DNA of the CDR3: TGTGCCAGTAGTATAGGGCAGGGGGCGCCGAACTATGGCTACACCTTC.